These 4 T cell receptor beta chains were all obtained from the same sample, sequenced in a study of Graves' ophthalmopathy and Graves' hyperthyroidism. From RNA, the CDR3 regions of TCR beta chains were amplified and sequenced. HTBI-primed RT-PCR formed the first round, and a multiplex PCR formed the second. TCRdb redid the calling of the multiplex PCR reads with MiXCR, one entry per CDR3 protein. The sample has approximately 210,000 distinct CDR3 sequences, 25% to 30% seen once. The material sequenced was peripheral blood. These receptors were obtained from a man aged 45 to 65 with Graves' ophthalmopathy.

This clonotype turned up a few times. The rearrangement links TRBV6-2 or TRBV6-3 to TRBJ2-7; D is possibly TRBD1 (6 bases). Germline V CDR1 and CDR2: MNHEY, SVGEGT. V lost 6 bases and J 1 base, leaving 13 bases between the germline ends. CDR3 length: 14 amino acids. Written as DNA, the CDR3 is TGTGCCAGCAGCAATGGACAGTCTTCCTACGAGCAGTACTTC. Translation: CASSNGQSSYEQYF.

This chain joins TRBV28 and TRBJ2-7, with 16 bases fitting TRBD2. J lost 3 bases, V lost 7 bases, and 12 bases had no gene match. CDR1 MDHEN and CDR2 SYDVKM come from the germline V gene. The CDR3 runs 18 residues. Here the CDR3 reads CASTAGGLAGGSFYEQYF. In DNA, the CDR3 is TGTGCCAGCACGGCGGGGGGACTAGCGGGAGGGAGCTTCTACGAGCAGTACTTC.

This clonotype has a count of ten or more. This sequence joins TRBV12-3 or TRBV12-4 and TRBJ2-7; 8 positions agree with TRBD2. Trimming took 5 bases from V and 1 from J; bases not matched to a gene: 7. This CDR3 comprises 15 residues. This chain's CDR3 is CASSRSGMASYEQYF. CDR3 nucleotides: TGTGCCAGCAGTCGTAGCGGGATGGCGTCCTACGAGCAGTACTTC.

The rearrangement uses TRBV6-2 or TRBV6-3 and TRBJ2-7; TRBD2 might be the D (5 bases). The CDR3 has 17 residues. V was cut by 1 base and J by 2 bases, with 18 bases left in between. CDR1 is MNHEY and CDR2 is SVGEGT in the germline V gene. The CDR3 reads CASSYYVLAERPYEQYF. The CDR3 DNA sequence: TGTGCCAGCAGTTACTACGTACTGGCAGAGCGGCCCTACGAGCAGTACTTC.